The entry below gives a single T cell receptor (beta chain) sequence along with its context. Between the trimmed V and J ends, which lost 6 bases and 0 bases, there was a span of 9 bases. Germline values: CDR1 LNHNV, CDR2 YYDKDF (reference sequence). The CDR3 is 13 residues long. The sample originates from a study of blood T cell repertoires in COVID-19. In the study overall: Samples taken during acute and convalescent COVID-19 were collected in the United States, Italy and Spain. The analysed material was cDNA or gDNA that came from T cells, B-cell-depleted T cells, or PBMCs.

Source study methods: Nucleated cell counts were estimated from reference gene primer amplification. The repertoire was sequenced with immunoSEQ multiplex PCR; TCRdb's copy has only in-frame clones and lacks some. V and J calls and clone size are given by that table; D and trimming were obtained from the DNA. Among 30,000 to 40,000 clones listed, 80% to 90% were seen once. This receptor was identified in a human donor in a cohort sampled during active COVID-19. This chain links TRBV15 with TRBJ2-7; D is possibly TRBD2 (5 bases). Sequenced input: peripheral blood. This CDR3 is CATSRRDSYEQYF. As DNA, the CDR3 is TGTGCCACCAGTCGCCGGGACTCCTACGAGCAGTACTTC.